Here is one T cell receptor beta chain with its context. Antigen: not known. The assay was immunoSEQ multiplex PCR, and TCRdb's table has in-frame clones only and misses some. The sample yields about 120,000 clones, about 89% seen once. The data were obtained in a study of T cell responses to AZD1222 COVID-19 vaccine. CDR3 length: 14 amino acids. V was cut by 1 base and J by 3 bases, with 6 bases left in between. CDR1 and CDR2 (germline): LNHNV, YYDKDF (reference sequence). Findings and limits, study-wide: Donors were mostly white British, more females; clonal diversity possibly underestimated.

The specimen comprised peripheral blood, sampled 28 days after the second AZD1222 dose. This receptor was identified in an adult who received the AZD1222 COVID-19 vaccine. The chain recombines TRBV15 with TRBJ2-2; D not certain. CDR3 amino acids: CATSRATYTGELFF. In DNA, the CDR3 is TGTGCCACCAGCAGAGCGACCTACACCGGGGAGCTGTTTTTT.